The 3 T cell receptor beta chains presented below share a single source sample, sequenced in a study of cytomegalovirus exposure and HLA in healthy donors. PCR used 60 Vbeta primers and 13 Jbeta primers. The protocol was immunoSEQ multiplex PCR, while the TCRdb copy is restricted to in-frame clones and leaves out a portion. Of 150,000 to 200,000 clones listed, about three quarters are singletons. Sequences were obtained from PBMCs. The receptors come from a woman aged 40 to 50 in good health and CMV-seropositive.

The chain joins TRBV30 to TRBJ1-6; maybe TRBD1 (5 bases). Trimming cost V 3 bases and J 5 bases, with 11 bases left between them. CDR3 length: 14 amino acids. Germline CDR1 and CDR2: GTSNPN and SVGIG (reference sequence). The chain's CDR3 is CAWRAAGDNSPLHF. DNA of the CDR3: TGTGCCTGGAGAGCGGCGGGGGATAATTCACCCCTCCACTTT.

V gene TRBV29-1 combines with J gene TRBJ1-2; 7 bases are shared with TRBD1. The V gene's germline CDR1 is SQVTM and CDR2 ANQGSEA. The CDR3 spans 13 residues. V shed 4 bases, J shed 8 bases, and the junction held 10 bases outside the gene matches. The CDR3, as DNA: TGCAGCGTTGCAGAGGGGGCGCGGAACGGCTACACCTTC. It specifies CSVAEGARNGYTF. Filled out from reference TRBV29-1 and TRBJ1-2, the complete variable domain reads SAVISQKPSRDICQRGTSLTIQCQVDSQVTMMFWYRQQPGQSLTLIATANQGSEATYESGFVIDKFPISRPNLTFSTLTVSNMSPEDSSIYLCSVAEGARNGYTFGSGTRLTVV.

V and J are TRBV9 and TRBJ2-6; 11 nucleotides align to TRBD2. J lost 2 bases, V lost 4 bases, and 8 bases had no gene match. CDR1 is SGDLS, CDR2 YYNGEE, per germline. This CDR3 is 18 amino acids long. CDR3 in amino acids: CASSTLAGGGPGANVLTF. The CDR3 DNA is TGTGCCAGCAGCACTCTAGCGGGGGGCGGTCCTGGGGCCAACGTCCTGACTTTC.